The 15 T cell receptor beta chains reported below all come from one sample, sequenced in a study of cytomegalovirus exposure and HLA in healthy donors. The PCR was carried out with 60 Vbeta primers and 13 Jbeta primers. Profiled with immunoSEQ multiplex PCR; TCRdb holds only in-frame clones, not every one. The sample data list around 100,000 clones. The material sequenced was PBMCs. The receptor source for this set is a woman in her twenties or thirties in good health and CMV-seronegative.

This chain joins TRBV5-1 and TRBJ2-2; D gene unclear. Germline CDR1 SGHRS, CDR2 YFSETQ. The CDR3 is made up of 13 amino acids. V was pared by 2 bases and J by 1 base, with 3 bases between. The CDR3 bases are TGCGCCAGCAGCTTCGGGAACACCGGGGAGCTGTTTTTT. The encoded protein is CASSFGNTGELFF. The whole variable domain, filled in from reference TRBV5-1 and TRBJ2-2, reads KAGVTQTPRYLIKTRGQQVTLSCSPISGHRSVSWYQQTPGQGLQFLFEYFSETQRNKGNFPGRFSGRQFSNSRSEMNVSTLELGDSALYLCASSFGNTGELFFGEGSRLTVL.

This chain joins TRBV30 and TRBJ1-1; 9 bases map to TRBD1. The CDR3 covers 16 residues. The trim removed 3 bases at V and 7 bases at J, leaving 15 bases unmatched. Germline V gene sequence: CDR1 GTSNPN, CDR2 SVGIG (reference sequence). CDR3 coding DNA: TGTGCCTGGAGCGGCTCGGGACAGGGACATCAGGGTGAAGCTTTCTTT. Encoded protein: CAWSGSGQGHQGEAFF.

CDR3 sequence: CASSPTRSTDTQYF. The DNA for the CDR3 is TGTGCCAGCAGCCCCACGAGGAGCACAGATACGCAGTATTTT. J is TRBJ2-3 and V is TRBV9, with D unclear. Germline V gives CDR1 SGDLS, CDR2 YYNGEE. The CDR3 is 14 amino acids. V was pared by 4 bases and J by 0 bases, with 9 bases between.

This rearrangement joins TRBV27 to TRBJ2-7, with a tentative D call TRBD1 (6 bases). The V and J ends lost 4 bases and 2 bases respectively, with 15 bases between them. This CDR3 comprises 15 residues. CDR1 and CDR2 from the germline V gene are MNHEY and SMNVEV (reference sequence). For the CDR3, the DNA is TGTGCCAGCAGTTCAGAACACAGGGTTCCCTACGAGCAGTACTTC. Translation gives CASSSEHRVPYEQYF.

The rearrangement joins TRBV19 to TRBJ2-7; the D gene is possibly TRBD2 (6 bases). The germline V gene encodes CDR1 LNHDA and CDR2 SQIVND (reference sequence). CDR3 size: 15 residues. Trimming took off 3 bases at V and 2 bases at J, with 14 bases between the two ends. The CDR3 nucleotides read TGTGCCAGTAGTATTGGGAGGTCCCTGACCTACGAGCAGTACTTC. It codes for CASSIGRSLTYEQYF.

The chain joins TRBV5-1 to TRBJ2-1; 10 bases align to TRBD2. V was pared by 4 bases and J by 4 bases, with 5 bases of the junction left unmatched. CDR1 is SGHRS, CDR2 YFSETQ, per germline. The CDR3 extends over 15 amino acids. The CDR3 region is CASSPGLATYNEQFF. The CDR3 coding sequence is TGCGCCAGCAGCCCGGGACTAGCGACTTACAATGAGCAGTTCTTC.

This chain links TRBV5-1 with TRBJ1-2; a weak D match, TRBD1 (5 bases). V dropped 6 bases and J dropped 6 bases, with 18 bases sitting between them. Looked up from germline, CDR1 is SGHRS and CDR2 is YFSETQ. The CDR3 runs to 14 residues. CDR3 sequence (DNA): TGCGCCAGCACCCCCGGGGGATCCCAGGATGGCTACACCTTC. It codes for CASTPGGSQDGYTF.

The CDR3: CASSRRTGGSGSPLHF. The CDR3, as DNA: TGCGCCAGCAGCCGACGGACAGGGGGAAGCGGTTCACCCCTCCACTTT. The chain recombines TRBV5-1 with TRBJ1-6; 10 positions match TRBD1. Germline V gene data show CDR1 as SGHRS and CDR2 as YFSETQ. The trim removed 4 bases at V and 9 bases at J, leaving 10 bases unmatched. This CDR3 has 16 residues. The complete variable domain, with remaining parts taken from reference TRBV5-1 and TRBJ1-6, reads KAGVTQTPRYLIKTRGQQVTLSCSPISGHRSVSWYQQTPGQGLQFLFEYFSETQRNKGNFPGRFSGRQFSNSRSEMNVSTLELGDSALYLCASSRRTGGSGSPLHFGNGTRLTVT.

The chain employs TRBV19 and TRBJ2-7; 8 bases are shared with TRBD1. The CDR3 has 12 amino acids. CDR1 and CDR2 from the germline V gene are LNHDA and SQIVND (reference sequence). The V segment lost 10 bases and the J segment 3 bases; nucleotides outside the gene matches: 5. The CDR3 sequence is CATRTGIYEQYF. CDR3 nucleotide sequence: TGTGCCACCCGGACAGGGATCTACGAGCAGTACTTC.

J is TRBJ1-1 and V is TRBV20-1; the D gene is possibly TRBD1 (5 bases). Germline V gene sequence: CDR1 DFQATT, CDR2 SNEGSKA (reference sequence). V shed 1 base and J shed 8 bases, with 8 bases lying between them. There are 11 residues in the CDR3. The CDR3 loop is CSARGAGEAFF. The CDR3 nucleotides are TGCAGTGCTAGAGGGGCAGGGGAAGCTTTCTTT.

The gene calls are TRBV29-1 and TRBJ1-1; D remains unclear. Per the germline V gene, CDR1 is SQVTM and CDR2 is ANQGSEA. The CDR3 contains 11 residues. The ends were cut back, 5 bases at V and 4 bases at J, with 8 bases in the middle. CDR3 amino acids: CSVWEGTEAFF. The CDR3 bases are TGCAGCGTTTGGGAGGGCACTGAAGCTTTCTTT.

The rearrangement links TRBV2 to TRBJ2-7, with 14 bases matching TRBD2. V lost 6 bases to trimming and J lost 2 bases; unmatched junction nucleotides: 6. Germline CDR1 SNHLY, CDR2 FYNNEI. This CDR3 has 16 amino acids. DNA of the CDR3: TGTGCCAGCAGGCCGGGACTAGCGGGAGTTACCTACGAGCAGTACTTC. Its translation: CASRPGLAGVTYEQYF.

The J gene is TRBJ1-2, the V gene TRBV27, with a possible D match to TRBD1 (5 bases). The V end lost 7 bases, the J end lost 7 bases, and 22 bases lay between the germline ends. Germline CDR1 MNHEY, CDR2 SMNVEV (reference sequence). The CDR3 totals 15 residues. CDR3: CASTSDVSGYGGYTF. The DNA for the CDR3 is TGTGCCAGCACCTCGGACGTCTCAGGGTACGGTGGCTACACCTTC.

J is TRBJ2-5 and V is TRBV28; 7 bases line up with TRBD2. Looked up from germline, CDR1 is MDHEN and CDR2 is SYDVKM. V shed 4 bases and J 3 bases; nucleotides not matched to a gene: 11. The CDR3 covers 16 residues. CDR3 region: CASSSGWDYLKETQYF. CDR3 DNA sequence: TGTGCCAGCAGTTCCGGGTGGGACTACCTGAAAGAGACCCAGTACTTC.

The chain uses TRBV19 and TRBJ1-2, with D uncertain. This CDR3 is 13 amino acids long. CDR1 is LNHDA and CDR2 is SQIVND in the germline V gene (reference sequence). The germline V and J ends were trimmed by 4 bases and 4 bases, with 10 bases remaining between them. Here the CDR3 reads CASSKSGFYGYTF. DNA of the CDR3: TGTGCCAGTAGTAAGTCGGGGTTCTATGGCTACACCTTC.